The rows below give T cell receptor beta chains drawn from one sample of a study of blood T cell repertoires in COVID-19. The assay was immunoSEQ multiplex PCR, and TCRdb's table has in-frame clones only and misses some. The table shows approximately 210,000 clones, with 84% occurring only once. Sequencing input: peripheral blood. Receptor source: a woman in her sixties or seventies with active or convalescent COVID-19. Each CDR3 is given with its conserved first and last residue. Each record gives: clone size, V gene, J gene, D gene, CDR3 DNA, CDR3 protein. The D gene is left open where the match is weak. Size tells how often a clone was seen (once, few, many) or the class of an expanded clone, and some rows leave it out.

once	TRBV5-1	TRBJ2-3	NA	TGCGCCAGCAGCTTGTCCAATACGCAGTATTTT	CASSLSNTQYF
NA	TRBV5-1	TRBJ1-1	TRBD1	TGCGCCAGCAGCGGAAAGGACAGGGGCACTGAAGCTTTCTTT	CASSGKDRGTEAFF
NA	TRBV27	TRBJ1-3	NA	TGTGCCAGCAGTCCCTTAACCCTGGACAGAGGAAACACCATATATTTT	CASSPLTLDRGNTIYF
NA	TRBV6-5	TRBJ2-7	NA	TGTGCCAGCAGTTCCCGGAGACTAGGAGACTACGAGCAGTACTTC	CASSSRRLGDYEQYF
NA	TRBV18	TRBJ1-1	NA	TGTGCCAGCTCACCCTTTAAGAACACTGAAGCTTTCTTT	CASSPFKNTEAFF
NA	TRBV19	TRBJ2-1	TRBD2	TGTGCCAGTAGGGTACGGGGACTAGCGGGAGGATATGAGCAGTTCTTC	CASRVRGLAGGYEQFF
NA	TRBV29-1	TRBJ2-1	TRBD2	TGCAGTTCTGGGACTACCTACAATGAGCAGTTCTTC	CSSGTTYNEQFF
NA	TRBV27	TRBJ2-7	NA	TGTGCCAGCAGCAGTATAAATTTGGCTAGCGAGCAGTACTTC	CASSSINLASEQYF
NA	TRBV28	TRBJ2-3	NA	TGTGCCAGCAAAATCACAGGGATCACAGATACGCAGTATTTT	CASKITGITDTQYF
NA	TRBV5-5	TRBJ2-3	TRBD2	TGTGCCAGCAGCTTTCAGGTTTTAGCGGGAGGGCTTCCCGATACGCAGTATTTT	CASSFQVLAGGLPDTQYF
once	TRBV2	TRBJ1-3	NA	TGTGCCAGCAGACCCGACAGCGCTGGAAACACCATATATTTT	CASRPDSAGNTIYF
NA	TRBV18	TRBJ1-1	TRBD1	TGTGCCAGCTCATTGGGGACAGCGTTAAACACTGAAGCTTTCTTT	CASSLGTALNTEAFF
NA	TRBV2	TRBJ2-7	TRBD1	TGTGCCAGCAAAATCCGGGACAGGGATGGCGAGCAGTACTTC	CASKIRDRDGEQYF
NA	TRBV19	TRBJ1-2	TRBD1	TGTGCCAGTAGTATTTCCCGGACAGGGGGCTATGGCTACACCTTC	CASSISRTGGYGYTF
NA	TRBV5-1	TRBJ1-1	NA	TGCGCCAGCAGAGATAGGTCGGGAACTGAAGCTTTCTTT	CASRDRSGTEAFF
NA	TRBV5-1	TRBJ2-1	TRBD2	TGCGCCAGCAGCTTAAGCGGGAGGTACAATGAGCAGTTCTTC	CASSLSGRYNEQFF
NA	TRBV11-1	TRBJ1-1	TRBD1	TGTGCCAGCACCGGTGCAGGGGGCACTGAAGCTTTCTTT	CASTGAGGTEAFF
NA	TRBV24-1	TRBJ2-3	NA	TGTGCCACCAGTGATTGGGGGGGCAGCACAGATACGCAGTATTTT	CATSDWGGSTDTQYF
NA	TRBV9	TRBJ2-3	NA	TGTGCCAGCAGCGTTGACAGGGGGCGGGAGGGTACGCAGTATTTT	CASSVDRGREGTQYF
NA	TRBV5-4	TRBJ2-1	NA	TGTGCCAGCAGCCCGGGACTTTCGAGCTCCTACAATGAGCAGTTCTTC	CASSPGLSSSYNEQFF
NA	TRBV19	TRBJ2-7	NA	TGTGCCAGTAGTATAGTGCTGGCTGCCCACTACGAGCAGTACTTC	CASSIVLAAHYEQYF
NA	TRBV12-3/TRBV12-4	TRBJ1-1	NA	TGTGCCAGCAGTTCCCTCTACGAAGCTTTCTTT	CASSSLYEAFF
NA	TRBV19	TRBJ1-5	TRBD1	TGTGCCAGTTCAATTGGGACAGGGCTCTCGCAGCCCCAGCATTTT	CASSIGTGLSQPQHF
NA	TRBV18	TRBJ1-1	TRBD1	TGTGCCAGCTCACCGGGACAGGGGTTAGGAGCTTTCTTT	CASSPGQGLGAFF
NA	TRBV5-4	TRBJ2-3	TRBD2	TGTGCCAGCAGCCAGACTAGCGGCACAGATACGCAGTATTTT	CASSQTSGTDTQYF
NA	TRBV14	TRBJ2-7	TRBD2	TGTGCCAGCAGCCTCAGACTAGCGGGGGAGCAGTACTTC	CASSLRLAGEQYF
NA	TRBV5-1	TRBJ2-2	TRBD2	TGCGCCAGCAGCTGGACTAGCGGGAGCGCCGGGGAGCTGTTTTTT	CASSWTSGSAGELFF
NA	TRBV12-5	TRBJ2-1	NA	TGTGCTAGCGGTCGAGCCTCCTACAATGAGCAGTTCTTC	CASGRASYNEQFF
once	TRBV5-1	TRBJ2-1	TRBD2	TGCGCCAGCAGCTCGGGACTAGCGGGAGGGCCGGCAAGTAATGAGCAGTTCTTC	CASSSGLAGGPASNEQFF